This T cell receptor (beta chain) was profiled in a study of shared T cell receptors in the human thymus. Assay used: immunoSEQ multiplex PCR; TCRdb lists only in-frame clones, some missing. The table has hundreds of thousands of clones, 70% to 80% seen once. Germline values: CDR1 SGHNT, CDR2 YENEEA. CDR3 length: 14 residues. J lost 1 base, V lost 5 bases, and 2 bases had no gene match. These same data were also listed under a study on human thymus T cells.

The clonotype originates from a boy under two years old with a congenital heart defect. The chain recombines TRBV11-3 with TRBJ1-1; TRBD1 agrees at 9 bases. Input material: thymocytes. CDR3 region: CASSPDRGNTEAFF. CDR3 DNA sequence: TGTGCCAGCAGCCCGGACAGGGGGAACACTGAAGCTTTCTTT. Full variable domain (remainder filled in from reference TRBV11-3 and TRBJ1-1): EAGVVQSPRYKIIEKKQPVAFWCNPISGHNTLYWYLQNLGQGPELLIRYENEEAVDDSQLPKDRFSAERLKGVDSTLKIQPAELGDSAVYLCASSPDRGNTEAFFGQGTRLTVV.